The next 18 T cell receptor beta chains were all read from a single sample in a study of blood T cells in healthy people across ages. Sample-barcoded 5' priming and a J-beta primer mix drove a second PCR of about 7 to 11 cycles. TCRdb recomputed calls from the 5' RACE reads with MiXCR, one row per CDR3 protein. The sample holds 650,000 to 1,000,000 distinct CDR3 sequences, 35% to 40% seen once. The sample was blood. These receptors came from a man in his late teens or twenties in good health.

There are many counts of this clonotype. The chain has TRBV27 and TRBJ2-5; 7 bases match TRBD2. Per germline, CDR1 MNHEY and CDR2 SMNVEV (reference sequence). CDR3 size: 14 residues. J was trimmed by 4 bases and V by 6 bases; bases with no gene match: 8. The CDR3 DNA sequence: TGTGCCAGCAGAGCTGCGGGGGTCGGAGAGACCCAGTACTTC. Translation gives CASRAAGVGETQYF.

Only a few counts were recorded for this clonotype. The chain is built from TRBV4-1 and TRBJ2-3; no definite D call. V was pared by 2 bases and J by 0 bases, with 9 bases between. This CDR3 comprises 15 residues. Germline V lookup: CDR1 MGHRA, CDR2 YSYEKL. This chain's CDR3 is CASSQTLLSTDTQYF. For the CDR3, the DNA is TGCGCCAGCAGCCAAACGCTACTTAGCACAGATACGCAGTATTTT.

The CDR3 DNA sequence: TGTGCCAGCAGTGAAGATAATTCACCCCTCCACTTT. Its translation is CASSEDNSPLHF. The V and J genes are TRBV2 and TRBJ1-6; D unclear. Germline CDR1 is SNHLY and CDR2 is FYNNEI. The germline V and J ends were trimmed by 1 base and 5 bases, with 0 bases remaining between them. CDR3 length equals 12 residues.

The DNA for the CDR3 is TGTGCCAGCAGTGTAAGAGCCCAGCGGGGCACGCAGTATTTT. Its translation: CASSVRAQRGTQYF. The rearrangement uses TRBV12-3 or TRBV12-4 and TRBJ2-3; 7 bases map to TRBD2. Trimming at V came to 5 bases and at J to 9 bases, leaving 11 bases not matched to a gene. The CDR3 is made up of 14 amino acids.

V is TRBV10-3 and J is TRBJ2-2; weak D call: TRBD1 (5 bases). The CDR3 is made up of 16 amino acids. With 1 base removed from V and 5 bases from J, the gap between germline ends came to 14 bases. Germline assignment: CDR1 ENHRY and CDR2 SYGVKD. The CDR3 region is CAISEFQFRVTGELFF. CDR3 bases: TGTGCCATCAGTGAGTTCCAATTCAGGGTTACCGGGGAGCTGTTTTTT.

Only a few counts were recorded for this clonotype. J is TRBJ2-7 and V is TRBV6-5; tentative D call: TRBD1 (5 bases). V dropped 4 bases and J dropped 6 bases, with 13 bases sitting between them. Germline V lookup: CDR1 MNHEY, CDR2 SVGAGI. The CDR3 extends over 13 amino acids. In DNA form, the CDR3 reads TGTGCCAGCAGTTTCAGGGTCCAGGGCGAGCAGTACTTC. Translated, it gives CASSFRVQGEQYF.

Notes on this clonotype: At one boundary the junction diverges from the germline segment, which might be a read error. The CDR3 DNA sequence: TGTGCCAGCAACTTAGGCAGGGGAGGTGACGAGCAGTACTTC. It codes for CASNLGRGGDEQYF. The rearrangement links TRBV7-9 to TRBJ2-4, with D possibly being TRBD1 or TRBD2 (6 bases each). Near its end, the DNA agrees better with TRBJ2-7, so the J call may be wrong. Germline CDR1 is SEHNR and CDR2 is FQNEAQ (reference sequence). The CDR3 spans 14 residues.

The chain employs TRBV4-3 and TRBJ2-5, with D possibly matching TRBD1 (6 bases). The J call may be in error: the DNA end matches TRBJ2-7 better. The CDR3 is 14 amino acids. Per the germline V gene, CDR1 is LGHNA and CDR2 is YSLEER. The CDR3 DNA reads TGCGCCAGCAGCCACAAAATCAGGGGCTACGAGCAGTACTTC. Translation gives CASSHKIRGYEQYF.

This clonotype has just a few counts. The chain employs TRBV6-5 and TRBJ1-2; D is unresolved. Trimming removed 6 bases from V and 4 bases from J, with 15 bases in between. This CDR3 is built from 14 residues. Germline loops: CDR1 MNHEY, CDR2 SVGAGI. CDR3 residues: CASSDHAEGYGYTF. As DNA, the CDR3 is TGTGCCAGCAGCGACCACGCGGAAGGCTATGGCTACACCTTC.

The rearrangement links TRBV20-1 to TRBJ2-7, with a weak D call TRBD2 (5 bases). TRBJ2-5 matches the DNA end more closely, so the J call is doubtful. Germline V gene data show CDR1 as DFQATT and CDR2 as SNEGSKA (reference sequence). The CDR3 loop spans 14 amino acids. The CDR3 loop is CSARDSWGAETQYF. CDR3 coding DNA: TGCAGTGCTAGAGATTCGTGGGGAGCCGAGACCCAGTACTTC.

This chain links TRBV7-2 with TRBJ2-1; D is possibly TRBD1 (6 bases). The CDR3 runs 15 residues. V gave up 5 bases and J gave up 0 bases, with 11 bases separating them. Per the germline V gene, CDR1 is SGHTA and CDR2 is FQGNSA. CDR3 DNA: TGTGCCAGCAGCGATGGACAGAGCTCCTACAATGAGCAGTTCTTC. It yields the protein CASSDGQSSYNEQFF.

This clonotype occurred a few times. Possible read error: a much larger clone is one base away. CDR3 in DNA: TGTGCCAGCAGCTTAGTCCCGGGGGGGCAGTACTTC. Protein sequence: CASSLVPGGQYF. The chain employs TRBV7-9 and TRBJ2-5; 8 nucleotides agree with TRBD2. Germline V lookup: CDR1 SEHNR, CDR2 FQNEAQ (reference sequence). This CDR3 comprises 12 residues. The V segment lost 1 base and the J segment 11 bases; nucleotides outside the gene matches: 3.

V gene TRBV7-2 combines with J gene TRBJ2-7; 8 nucleotides align to TRBD1. Germline V gives CDR1 SGHTA, CDR2 FQGNSA. V lost 6 bases, J lost 1 base, and 5 bases stayed unmatched. CDR3 length: 14 amino acids. The CDR3 protein is CASRKGQGSYEQYF. The CDR3 region has the DNA TGTGCCAGCAGAAAAGGACAGGGTTCCTACGAGCAGTACTTC.

This clonotype was observed a few times. This sequence joins TRBV12-3 or TRBV12-4 and TRBJ2-3; weak D call: TRBD1 (5 bases). This CDR3 spans 15 amino acids. V was trimmed by 8 bases and J by 0 bases, leaving 15 bases between them. As DNA, the CDR3 is TGTGCCAGCCGCCGCGGCGGACACAGCACAGATACGCAGTATTTT. It encodes CASRRGGHSTDTQYF.

This clonotype was observed a handful of times. This rearrangement joins TRBV12-3 or TRBV12-4 to TRBJ1-1; D unresolved. The V and J ends lost 4 bases and 1 base respectively, with 10 bases between them. The CDR3 extends over 14 amino acids. CDR3 coding DNA: TGTGCCAGCAGTTCAGGACTGAGGAACACTGAAGCTTTCTTT. Amino acid sequence: CASSSGLRNTEAFF.

This clonotype came up many times. The rearrangement links TRBV10-3 to TRBJ2-5; D ambiguous. Germline V CDR1 and CDR2: ENHRY, SYGVKD. The CDR3 spans 12 residues. Trimming cost V 4 bases and J 2 bases, with 5 bases left between them. The CDR3 region has the DNA TGTGCCATCAGTGCCAGACAAGAGACCCAGTACTTC. It is translated as CAISARQETQYF.

On this clonotype itself: A much more abundant neighbour one base away suggests this may be a read error. CDR3 in DNA: TGTGCCAGCAGCTCCCTATTCACCCAGCGGTACTTC. It is translated as CASSSLFTQRYF. V usage is TRBV7-2 and J usage is TRBJ2-5; D call uncertain. The V gene's germline CDR1 is SGHTA and CDR2 FQGNSA. V was cut by 4 bases and J by 13 bases, with 16 bases left in between. CDR3 size: 12 residues. The full variable domain, completed using reference TRBV7-2 and TRBJ2-5, is GAGVSQSPSNKVTEKGKDVELRCDPISGHTALYWYRQSLGQGLEFLIYFQGNSAPDKSGLPSDRFSAERTGGSVSTLTIQRTQQEDSAVYLCASSSLFTQRYFGPGTRLLVL.

Points on this clonotype: This sequence may be a read error, since a much larger clone differs from it by one base. The chain recombines TRBV20-1 with TRBJ2-5, with no clear D. The CDR3 length is 13 residues. Germline V gene sequence: CDR1 DFQATT, CDR2 SNEGSKA (reference sequence). Written as DNA, the CDR3 is TGCAGTTCTAGAGGCCTCCGCCAAGAGACCCAGTACTTC. It specifies CSSRGLRQETQYF.